This TCR beta chain was identified in a study of identical twins. About this clonotype itself: Its antigen is still unknown. A much bigger clone sits one base away, suggesting this may be a read error.

A universal primer binding site was introduced by template switching. The final cDNA contained unique molecular identifiers. TCRdb called the 5' RACE reads again in MiXCR, with one record for every CDR3 protein. The data contain approximately 260,000 distinct CDR3 sequences, approximately 8.3% of them singletons. General observations from the study: For out-of-frame alpha sequences shared by twins, low generation probability was in excess. Models came in too low on out-of-frame TCR alpha sharing in monozygotic twins.

Donors were all healthy Caucasians. CDR1 and CDR2 from the germline V gene are SEHNR and FQNEAQ (reference sequence). The CDR3 contains 12 residues. V lost 6 bases and J 5 bases, leaving 10 bases between the germline ends. The same sample was also studied in work on yellow fever vaccine responses in identical twins.

The V gene is TRBV7-9, the J gene TRBJ2-5; D not certain. This sequence was found in a woman aged 18-29 years in good health. Sequenced: CD8+ T cells sorted from blood. The CDR3 reads CASSVKAETQYF. For the CDR3, the DNA is TGTGCCAGCAGTGTCAAGGCGGAGACCCAGTACTTC. The complete variable domain, with remaining parts taken from reference TRBV7-9 and TRBJ2-5, reads DTGVSQNPRHKITKRGQNVTFRCDPISEHNRLYWYRQTLGQGPEFLTYFQNEAQLEKSRLLSDRFSAERPKGSFSTLEIQRTEQGDSAMYLCASSVKAETQYFGPGTRLLVL.